This T cell receptor (beta chain) originates from a study of OX40 agonist ivuxolimab in advanced cancers. Study summary: Partial responses were observed in three patients, of whom one had hepatocellular carcinoma and two had cutaneous melanoma.

Assay: immunoSEQ multiplex PCR; the TCRdb copy retains only in-frame clones and omits some. Of about 82,000 clones in the sample, 80% to 90% are singletons; the top ten hold 6.5% to 9%. Study-level results: The mean number of expanded clones was higher in CD8+ T cells than in CD4+.

About this clone itself: What it recognizes is unknown.

Trimming pared 3 bases from V and 5 bases from J, leaving 10 bases between. Germline V lookup: CDR1 LNHDA, CDR2 SQIVND (reference sequence). CDR3 size: 13 residues. This receptor was identified in an adult with an advanced solid tumor such as melanoma, head and neck, liver or kidney cancer. The chain links TRBV19 to TRBJ2-5; D is unresolved. The sample consisted of CD4+ or CD8+ T cells sorted from blood, taken in a trial of the OX40 agonist ivuxolimab. The CDR3 is CASSILGGETQYF. The DNA of the CDR3 is TGTGCCAGTAGTATCCTCGGTGGGGAGACCCAGTACTTC.